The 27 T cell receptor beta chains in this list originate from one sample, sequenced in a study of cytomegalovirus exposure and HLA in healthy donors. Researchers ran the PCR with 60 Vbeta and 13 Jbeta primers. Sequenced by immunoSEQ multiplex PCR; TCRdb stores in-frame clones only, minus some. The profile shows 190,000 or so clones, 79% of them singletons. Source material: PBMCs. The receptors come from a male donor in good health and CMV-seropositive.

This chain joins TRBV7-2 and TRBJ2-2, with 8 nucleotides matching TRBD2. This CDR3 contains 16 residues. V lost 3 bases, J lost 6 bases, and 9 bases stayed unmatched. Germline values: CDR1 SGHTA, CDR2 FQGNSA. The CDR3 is CASSFSRGGLSGELFF. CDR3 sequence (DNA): TGTGCCAGCAGCTTTTCACGGGGGGGCCTTTCCGGGGAGCTGTTTTTT.

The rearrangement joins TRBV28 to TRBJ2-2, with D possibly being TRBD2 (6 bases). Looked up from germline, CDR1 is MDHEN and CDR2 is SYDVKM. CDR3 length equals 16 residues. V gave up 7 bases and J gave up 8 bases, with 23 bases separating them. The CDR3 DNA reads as TGTGCCAGCACCCCAGAGGCGGGAAGTTACTCGGGGGAGCTGTTTTTT. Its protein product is CASTPEAGSYSGELFF.

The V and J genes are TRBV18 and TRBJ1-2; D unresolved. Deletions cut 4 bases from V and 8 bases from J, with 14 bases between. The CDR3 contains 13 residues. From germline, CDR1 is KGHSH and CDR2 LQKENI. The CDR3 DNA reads TGTGCCAGCTCACAGGTCGCGGGAGGAGGCTACACCTTC. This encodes CASSQVAGGGYTF. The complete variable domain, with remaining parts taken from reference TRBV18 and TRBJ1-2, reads NAGVMQNPRHLVRRRGQEARLRCSPMKGHSHVYWYRQLPEEGLKFMVYLQKENIIDESGMPKERFSAEFPKEGPSILRIQQVVRGDSAAYFCASSQVAGGGYTFGSGTRLTVV.

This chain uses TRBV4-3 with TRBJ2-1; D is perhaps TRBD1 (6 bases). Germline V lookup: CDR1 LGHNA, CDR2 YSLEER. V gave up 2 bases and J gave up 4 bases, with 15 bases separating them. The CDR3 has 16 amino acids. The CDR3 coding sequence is TGCGCCAGCAGCCAACTAGAGGGGGTATGGTACAATGAGCAGTTCTTC. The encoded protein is CASSQLEGVWYNEQFF.

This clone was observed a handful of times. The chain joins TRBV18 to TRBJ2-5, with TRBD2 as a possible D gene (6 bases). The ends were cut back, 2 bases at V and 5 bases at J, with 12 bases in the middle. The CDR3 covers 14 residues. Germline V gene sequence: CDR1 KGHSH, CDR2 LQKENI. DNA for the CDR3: TGTGCCAGCTCACCAGCCGGCCGGGGGGAGACCCAGTACTTC. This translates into CASSPAGRGETQYF. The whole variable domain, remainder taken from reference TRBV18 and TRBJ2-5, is NAGVMQNPRHLVRRRGQEARLRCSPMKGHSHVYWYRQLPEEGLKFMVYLQKENIIDESGMPKERFSAEFPKEGPSILRIQQVVRGDSAAYFCASSPAGRGETQYFGPGTRLLVL.

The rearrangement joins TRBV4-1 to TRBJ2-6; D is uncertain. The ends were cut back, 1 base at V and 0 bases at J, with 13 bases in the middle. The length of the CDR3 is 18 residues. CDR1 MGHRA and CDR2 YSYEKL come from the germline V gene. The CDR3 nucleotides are TGCGCCAGCAGCCAAGGCAGGTCCCCTTACTCTGGGGCCAACGTCCTGACTTTC. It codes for CASSQGRSPYSGANVLTF.

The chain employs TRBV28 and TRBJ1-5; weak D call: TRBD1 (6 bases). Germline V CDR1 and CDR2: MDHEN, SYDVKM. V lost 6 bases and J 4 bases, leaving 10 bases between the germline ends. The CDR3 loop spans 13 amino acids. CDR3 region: CASSLDRNQPQHF. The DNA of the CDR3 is TGTGCCAGCAGCCTGGACAGAAATCAGCCCCAGCATTTT. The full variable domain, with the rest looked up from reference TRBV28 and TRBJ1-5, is DVKVTQSSRYLVKRTGEKVFLECVQDMDHENMFWYRQDPGLGLRLIYFSYDVKMKEKGDIPEGYSVSREKKERFSLILESASTNQTSMYLCASSLDRNQPQHFGDGTRLSIL.

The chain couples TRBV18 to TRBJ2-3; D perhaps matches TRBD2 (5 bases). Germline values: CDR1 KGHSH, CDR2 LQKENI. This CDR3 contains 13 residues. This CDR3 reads CVSRDSGTDTQYF. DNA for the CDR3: TGTGTCTCAAGGGATAGCGGCACAGATACGCAGTATTTT.

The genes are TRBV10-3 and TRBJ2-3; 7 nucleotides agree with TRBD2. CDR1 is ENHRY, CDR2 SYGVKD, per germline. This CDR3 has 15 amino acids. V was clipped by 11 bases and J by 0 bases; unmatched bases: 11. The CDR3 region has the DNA TGTGCCGTCCAAATCAGCGGGGTGAGCACAGATACGCAGTATTTT. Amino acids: CAVQISGVSTDTQYF.

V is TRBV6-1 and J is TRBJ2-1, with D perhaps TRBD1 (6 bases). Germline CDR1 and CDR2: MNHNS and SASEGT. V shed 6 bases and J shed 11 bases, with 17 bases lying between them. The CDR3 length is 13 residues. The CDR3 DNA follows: TGTGCCAGCAGCGCCTCAGGGGAGTGGAAGCAGTTCTTC. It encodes CASSASGEWKQFF.

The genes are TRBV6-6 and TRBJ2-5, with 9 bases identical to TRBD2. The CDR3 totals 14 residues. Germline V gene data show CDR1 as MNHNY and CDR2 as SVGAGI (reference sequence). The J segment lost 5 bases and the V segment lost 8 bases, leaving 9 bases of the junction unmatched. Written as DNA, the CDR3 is TGTGCCAGCCGCGGGGGGGGCACTTGGGAGACCCAGTACTTC. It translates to CASRGGGTWETQYF.

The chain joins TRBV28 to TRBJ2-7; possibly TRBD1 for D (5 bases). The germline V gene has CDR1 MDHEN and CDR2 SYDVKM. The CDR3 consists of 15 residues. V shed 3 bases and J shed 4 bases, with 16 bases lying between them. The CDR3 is CASSFGATTLYEQYF. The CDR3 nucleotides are TGTGCCAGCAGTTTTGGGGCCACGACCCTATACGAGCAGTACTTC. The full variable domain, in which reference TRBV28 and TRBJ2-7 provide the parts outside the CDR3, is DVKVTQSSRYLVKRTGEKVFLECVQDMDHENMFWYRQDPGLGLRLIYFSYDVKMKEKGDIPEGYSVSREKKERFSLILESASTNQTSMYLCASSFGATTLYEQYFGPGTRLTVT.

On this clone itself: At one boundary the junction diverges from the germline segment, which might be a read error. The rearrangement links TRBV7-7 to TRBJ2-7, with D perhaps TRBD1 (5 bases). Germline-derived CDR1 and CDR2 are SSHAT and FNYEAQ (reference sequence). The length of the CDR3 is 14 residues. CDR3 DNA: TGTGCTAGCAGCTTAGGGGCAGACTCCTACGAGCAGTACTTC. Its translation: CASSLGADSYEQYF.

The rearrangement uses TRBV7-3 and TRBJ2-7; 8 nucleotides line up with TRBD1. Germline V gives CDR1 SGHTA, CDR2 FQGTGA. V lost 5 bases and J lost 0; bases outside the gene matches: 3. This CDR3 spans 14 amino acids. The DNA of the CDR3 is TGTGCCAGCAGCCTGGGGACAGGCTCCTACGAGCAGTACTTC. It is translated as CASSLGTGSYEQYF.

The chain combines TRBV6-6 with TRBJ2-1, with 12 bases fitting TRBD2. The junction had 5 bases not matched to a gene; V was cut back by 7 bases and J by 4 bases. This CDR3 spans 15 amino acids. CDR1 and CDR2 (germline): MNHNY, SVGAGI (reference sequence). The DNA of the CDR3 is TGTGCCAGCATCTTCGGGACTAGCGGGTACAATGAGCAGTTCTTC. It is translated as CASIFGTSGYNEQFF.

The chain's CDR3 is CASSLQGFPSPLHF. In nucleotides, the CDR3 is TGTGCCAGCAGTTTACAGGGTTTCCCTTCACCCCTCCACTTT. The V gene is TRBV27, the J gene TRBJ1-6, with D possibly matching TRBD1 (5 bases). CDR1 is MNHEY and CDR2 is SMNVEV in the germline V gene (reference sequence). This CDR3 has 14 residues. Trimming took 2 bases from V and 9 from J, leaving 11 bases between them.

The CDR3 DNA follows: TGTGCCAGCATCGCCCCCCAGGCCACTGAAGCTTTCTTT. Its translation: CASIAPQATEAFF. This chain connects TRBV6-6 to TRBJ1-1; D is ambiguous. The V end lost 7 bases, the J end lost 4 bases, and 13 bases lay between the germline ends. From germline, CDR1 is MNHNY and CDR2 SVGAGI (reference sequence). This CDR3 has 13 amino acids.

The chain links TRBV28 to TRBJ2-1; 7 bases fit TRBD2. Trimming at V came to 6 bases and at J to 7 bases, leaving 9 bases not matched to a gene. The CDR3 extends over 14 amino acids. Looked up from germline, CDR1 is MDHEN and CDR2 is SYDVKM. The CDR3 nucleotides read TGTGCCAGCAGATTCCCGGGGGGTCGGAATGAGCAGTTCTTC. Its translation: CASRFPGGRNEQFF. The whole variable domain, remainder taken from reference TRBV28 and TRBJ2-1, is DVKVTQSSRYLVKRTGEKVFLECVQDMDHENMFWYRQDPGLGLRLIYFSYDVKMKEKGDIPEGYSVSREKKERFSLILESASTNQTSMYLCASRFPGGRNEQFFGPGTRLTVL.

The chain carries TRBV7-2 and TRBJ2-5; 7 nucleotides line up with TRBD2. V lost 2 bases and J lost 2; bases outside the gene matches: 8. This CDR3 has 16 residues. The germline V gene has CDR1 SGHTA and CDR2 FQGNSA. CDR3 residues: CASSLLGLAVQETQYF. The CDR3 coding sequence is TGTGCCAGCAGCTTACTTGGTCTAGCGGTACAAGAGACCCAGTACTTC.

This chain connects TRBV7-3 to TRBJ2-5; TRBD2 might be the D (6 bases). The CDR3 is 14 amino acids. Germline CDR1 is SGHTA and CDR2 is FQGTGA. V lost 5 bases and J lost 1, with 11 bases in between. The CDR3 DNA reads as TGTGCCAGCAGCCCCGGGAGCCGCCAAGAGACCCAGTACTTC. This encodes CASSPGSRQETQYF.

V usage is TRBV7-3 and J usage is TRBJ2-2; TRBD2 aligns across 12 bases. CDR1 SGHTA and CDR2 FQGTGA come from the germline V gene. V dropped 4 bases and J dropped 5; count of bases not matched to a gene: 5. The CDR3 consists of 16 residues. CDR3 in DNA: TGTGCCAGCAGCTCCGGAGGACTAGCGGGAACCGGGGAGCTGTTTTTT. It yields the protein CASSSGGLAGTGELFF.

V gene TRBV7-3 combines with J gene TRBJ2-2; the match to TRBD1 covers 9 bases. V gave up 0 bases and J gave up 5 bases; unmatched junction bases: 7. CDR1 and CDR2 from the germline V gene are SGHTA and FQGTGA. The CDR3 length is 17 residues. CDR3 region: CASSLTSTGGRTGELFF. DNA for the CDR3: TGTGCCAGCAGCTTAACCTCAACAGGGGGCCGAACCGGGGAGCTGTTTTTT. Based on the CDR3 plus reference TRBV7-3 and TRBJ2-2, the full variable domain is GAGVSQTPSNKVTEKGKYVELRCDPISGHTALYWYRQSLGQGPEFLIYFQGTGAADDSGLPNDRFFAVRPEGSVSTLKIQRTERGDSAVYLCASSLTSTGGRTGELFFGEGSRLTVL.

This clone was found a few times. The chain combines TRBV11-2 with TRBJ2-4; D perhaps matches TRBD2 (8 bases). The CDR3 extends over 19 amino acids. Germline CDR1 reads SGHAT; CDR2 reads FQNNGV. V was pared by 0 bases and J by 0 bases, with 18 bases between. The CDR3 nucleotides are TGTGCCAGCAGCTTAGATCCGGGAGGGACAGACCTAGCCAAAAACATTCAGTACTTC. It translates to CASSLDPGGTDLAKNIQYF.

For the CDR3, the DNA is TGTGCCAGCAGCACTTCCTACGAGCAGTACTTC. Residues: CASSTSYEQYF. The chain employs TRBV7-2 and TRBJ2-7; no definite D call. Germline CDR1 SGHTA, CDR2 FQGNSA. This CDR3 is built from 11 residues. Trimming removed 5 bases from V and 1 base from J, with 3 bases in between.

The CDR3 DNA follows: TGTGCCAGTCCCCGCATGCGGGAGGGCCCCGAGCAGTACTTC. Translated: CASPRMREGPEQYF. The chain is built from TRBV19 and TRBJ2-7; 9 nucleotides match TRBD2. The CDR3 runs 14 residues. Germline CDR1 LNHDA, CDR2 SQIVND (reference sequence). With 8 bases clipped from V and 6 bases from J, the junction kept 11 bases outside the gene matches.

CDR3 coding DNA: TGCGCCAGCAGCCCCCGGACTGTGAACACCGGGGAGCTGTTTTTT. It is translated as CASSPRTVNTGELFF. The chain recombines TRBV5-1 with TRBJ2-2, with a weak D call TRBD2 (5 bases). The germline CDR1 and CDR2 sequences are SGHRS and YFSETQ. The CDR3 is made up of 15 amino acids. The germline V and J ends were trimmed by 4 bases and 1 base, with 11 bases remaining between them.

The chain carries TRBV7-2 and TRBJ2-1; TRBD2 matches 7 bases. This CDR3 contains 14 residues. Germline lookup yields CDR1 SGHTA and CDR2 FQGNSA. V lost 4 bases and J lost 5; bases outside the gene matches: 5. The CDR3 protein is CASSSGGRDNEQFF. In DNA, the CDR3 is TGTGCCAGCAGCTCGGGGGGTAGGGACAATGAGCAGTTCTTC.